The entry below gives a single T cell receptor beta chain sequence along with its context. Antigen unknown. The data are from a study of CD8+CD57+ T cells in acquired aplastic anemia. Previously, flow cytometry had revealed CD8+CD57+ cell expansion in the patients chosen for sequencing. With 4 bases removed from V and 6 bases from J, the gap between germline ends came to 8 bases. CDR3 length equals 12 residues. Study observations and caveats: The number of CD8+ CDR3 sequences shared by patients and controls was fewer than 35. Patients and controls had CD8+ Simpson's diversity values that were not significantly distinct.

TCR beta VDJ and CDR3 were profiled, and genomic DNA was the template. Each CDR3 protein gets one entry after TCRdb re-called the reads with MiXCR. Found here are 450,000 to 550,000 distinct CDR3 sequences, roughly 34% of them singletons; the top ten hold less than 1%. V usage is TRBV12-3 or TRBV12-4 and J usage is TRBJ2-3; D might be TRBD1 (5 bases). Input material: sorted CD4+, CD8+, or CD8+CD57+ T cells (not recorded which) from PBMCs. The receptor was isolated from a human donor with aplastic anemia. The CDR3: CASSYWGDTQYF. CDR3 nucleotides: TGTGCCAGCAGTTACTGGGGCGATACGCAGTATTTT.